Sequencing of this T cell receptor (beta chain) was carried out in a study of control samples from healthy donors and cancer patients. The data were produced by immunoSEQ multiplex PCR, yet TCRdb's version contains in-frame clones alone and is incomplete. Of 140,000 to 150,000 clones listed, around 90% were seen once; the top ten hold roughly 5%. This clonotype was sampled from a man under 40 in good health. Sequencing input: blood.

CDR3 DNA sequence: TGTGCCACCAGCAGTACAGGGGGCTCCTACAATGAGCAGTTCTTC. Its translation is CATSSTGGSYNEQFF. The V and J genes are TRBV15 and TRBJ2-1; TRBD1 aligns across 8 bases. The CDR3 is 15 amino acids. V was clipped by 3 bases and J by 0 bases; unmatched bases: 1. CDR1 is LNHNV and CDR2 is YYDKDF in the germline V gene (reference sequence).